The 29 T cell receptor beta chains presented below share a single source sample, sequenced in a study of T cell repertoires in cytomegalovirus infection. TCRdb independently ran MiXCR on the reads; one entry per CDR3 protein. Seen here are approximately 200,000 distinct CDR3 sequences, approximately 24% observed once, and the top ten hold 18%. Sequencing was performed on CD8+ T cells from PBMCs. The receptors stem from a human donor in good health (CMV status not recorded). Some clones in this sample may be carry-over from other donors' samples.

The rearrangement links TRBV12-3 or TRBV12-4 to TRBJ1-5; a possible D gene is TRBD1 (6 bases). V was pared by 6 bases and J by 0 bases, with 12 bases between. The CDR3 length is 15 residues. CDR3 amino acids: CASSRTEDSNQPQHF. In DNA, the CDR3 is TGTGCCAGCAGCCGGACAGAGGATAGCAATCAGCCCCAGCATTTT.

The chain couples TRBV29-1 to TRBJ2-3, with 9 positions matching TRBD1. V shed 1 base and J 3 bases; nucleotides not matched to a gene: 11. Germline V gene data show CDR1 as SQVTM and CDR2 as ANQGSEA. CDR3 length equals 17 residues. In DNA form, the CDR3 reads TGCAGCGTTGAAGGTTTGGGGGACAGGGAGGAGACAGATACGCAGTATTTT. Residues: CSVEGLGDREETDTQYF.

This chain joins TRBV20-1 and TRBJ1-1; D not resolved. This CDR3 contains 12 residues. Trimming shortened V by 4 bases and J by 5 bases, and 11 bases separated the two germline ends. Germline lookup yields CDR1 DFQATT and CDR2 SNEGSKA (reference sequence). For the CDR3, the DNA is TGCAGTGCTACGAAGACGGGGACTGAAGCTTTCTTT. Encoded protein: CSATKTGTEAFF.

V is TRBV2 and J is TRBJ2-7, with a possible D match to TRBD1 (6 bases). V lost 7 bases, J lost 2 bases, and 12 bases lay in between. Germline V gene data show CDR1 as SNHLY and CDR2 as FYNNEI. The CDR3 spans 13 residues. The CDR3 sequence is CASTGTSTYEQYF. DNA for the CDR3: TGTGCCAGCACCGGGACATCCACCTACGAGCAGTACTTC.

This clonotype was recorded many times. V and J are TRBV27 and TRBJ2-1; D remains unclear. The CDR3 is made up of 12 amino acids. Germline V gives CDR1 MNHEY, CDR2 SMNVEV (reference sequence). V lost 6 bases and J 6 bases, leaving 9 bases between the germline ends. DNA for the CDR3: TGTGCCAGCAGCCGTCAAAGCAATGAGCAGTTCTTC. Protein sequence: CASSRQSNEQFF.

This clonotype was counted only a few times. The V call is TRBV6-1, the J call TRBJ1-4; D remains ambiguous. The V end was cut by 1 base, the J end by 12 bases, with 9 bases between. The CDR3 has 12 amino acids. Germline-derived CDR1 and CDR2 are MNHNS and SASEGT. The CDR3 region is CASSEGGWQLFF. CDR3 DNA sequence: TGTGCCAGCAGTGAAGGAGGTTGGCAACTGTTTTTT.

The chain carries TRBV20-1 and TRBJ2-2; no firm D call. The CDR3 totals 13 residues. Trimming removed 0 bases from V and 5 bases from J, with 7 bases in between. The germline V gene encodes CDR1 DFQATT and CDR2 SNEGSKA (reference sequence). DNA of the CDR3: TGCAGTGCTAGAGAACGTGAGACCGGGGAGCTGTTTTTT. This gives the protein CSARERETGELFF.

This clonotype was picked up a small number of times. The chain is built from TRBV7-9 and TRBJ1-1; tentatively, D is TRBD1 (5 bases). The CDR3 is 14 residues long. Germline CDR1 and CDR2: SEHNR and FQNEAQ (reference sequence). V was cut by 5 bases and J by 4 bases, with 14 bases left in between. CDR3: CASSGDPGVTEAFF. CDR3 nucleotide sequence: TGTGCCAGCAGCGGGGACCCCGGGGTCACTGAAGCTTTCTTT.

This clonotype occurred a few times. This chain joins TRBV7-2 and TRBJ2-7; TRBD1 or TRBD2 may be the D gene (6 bases each). The CDR3 runs 14 residues. Germline CDR1 SGHTA, CDR2 FQGNSA. V was clipped by 2 bases and J by 7 bases, with 15 bases between them. The CDR3 DNA sequence: TGTGCCAGCAGCTTAAACAGGGAGGTGGGGGAGCAGTACTTC. This sequence encodes CASSLNREVGEQYF.

In its sample, this clonotype was seen a few times. V gene TRBV19 combines with J gene TRBJ1-1, with 9 bases matching TRBD1. V lost 9 bases, J lost 8 bases, and 7 bases stayed unmatched. The CDR3 has 12 amino acids. Germline-derived CDR1 and CDR2 are LNHDA and SQIVND (reference sequence). CDR3 region: CASRQGGTEAFF. As DNA, the CDR3 is TGTGCCAGCAGACAGGGGGGTACGGAAGCTTTCTTT.

The chain recombines TRBV2 with TRBJ1-1; D ambiguous. Germline CDR1 is SNHLY and CDR2 is FYNNEI. This CDR3 comprises 14 residues. The ends were cut back, 4 bases at V and 0 bases at J, with 9 bases in the middle. The CDR3 sequence: CASSVVPMNTEAFF. DNA of the CDR3: TGTGCCAGCAGTGTCGTACCTATGAACACTGAAGCTTTCTTT.

This clonotype has ten or more counts. This chain joins TRBV7-9 and TRBJ1-4, with D maybe TRBD1 (5 bases). The germline V gene has CDR1 SEHNR and CDR2 FQNEAQ (reference sequence). V was pared by 4 bases and J by 0 bases, with 12 bases between. There are 16 residues in the CDR3. This CDR3 is CASSSSGGATNEKLFF. Here the CDR3 DNA reads TGTGCCAGCAGCTCCTCCGGGGGTGCAACTAATGAAAAACTGTTTTTT.

The table lists this clonotype with a few counts. The chain combines TRBV28 with TRBJ2-4, with 11 bases fitting TRBD2. CDR1 is MDHEN and CDR2 is SYDVKM in the germline V gene. CDR3 length: 17 amino acids. With 3 bases clipped from V and 0 bases from J, the junction kept 4 bases outside the gene matches. CDR3 bases: TGTGCCAGCAGTTTCCTAGCGGGGGGCGCAGCCAAAAACATTCAGTACTTC. Residues: CASSFLAGGAAKNIQYF.

This clonotype showed up just a few times. The CDR3 sequence is CASRTGSNTGELFF. CDR3 nucleotide sequence: TGTGCCAGCAGAACAGGGAGCAACACCGGGGAGCTGTTTTTT. The chain uses TRBV7-9 and TRBJ2-2; tentative D call: TRBD1 (6 bases). CDR3 length: 14 residues. V lost 6 bases and J lost 2, with 10 bases in between. Germline loops: CDR1 SEHNR, CDR2 FQNEAQ (reference sequence). Full variable domain (missing parts from reference TRBV7-9 and TRBJ2-2): DTGVSQNPRHKITKRGQNVTFRCDPISEHNRLYWYRQTLGQGPEFLTYFQNEAQLEKSRLLSDRFSAERPKGSFSTLEIQRTEQGDSAMYLCASRTGSNTGELFFGEGSRLTVL.

V and J are TRBV5-4 and TRBJ1-1; D is unclear. Germline V gene sequence: CDR1 SGHNT, CDR2 YYREEE (reference sequence). Trimming left V 7 bases short and J 0 bases short, with 13 bases between. This CDR3 has 14 amino acids. CDR3 loop: CASANLVVNTEAFF. The CDR3 DNA reads TGTGCCAGCGCGAATTTGGTGGTGAACACTGAAGCTTTCTTT.

V and J are TRBV2 and TRBJ2-1; 8 nucleotides agree with TRBD2. After removal of 6 bases from V and 3 bases from J, the junction contained 7 bases not matched to a gene. Germline V gives CDR1 SNHLY, CDR2 FYNNEI. The CDR3 has 15 amino acids. This chain's CDR3 is CASRTRSGGYNEQFF. The CDR3 coding sequence is TGTGCCAGCAGGACCCGCAGCGGGGGCTACAATGAGCAGTTCTTC. Supplemented by reference TRBV2 and TRBJ2-1, the full variable domain reads EPEVTQTPSHQVTQMGQEVILRCVPISNHLYFYWYRQILGQKVEFLVSFYNNEISEKSEIFDDQFSVERPDGSNFTLKIRSTKLEDSAMYFCASRTRSGGYNEQFFGPGTRLTVL.

About this clonotype: With a much larger clone just one base away, this may be a read error. This chain's CDR3 is CASSLVGVGHGYTF. In DNA form, the CDR3 reads TGTGCCAGCAGCTTAGTGGGGGTGGGCCATGGCTACACCTTC. The rearrangement links TRBV11-2 to TRBJ1-2; D possibly corresponds to TRBD1 (5 bases). CDR1 is SGHAT, CDR2 FQNNGV, per germline. This CDR3 region has 14 residues. Trimming pared 1 base from V and 6 bases from J, leaving 12 bases between.

This clonotype was seen a few times. The J gene is TRBJ2-3, the V gene TRBV7-6, with 14 positions matching TRBD2. Germline CDR1 is SGHVS and CDR2 is FNYEAQ. The CDR3 contains 16 residues. The V and J ends lost 6 bases and 4 bases, in that order; junction bases with no gene match: 6. CDR3 coding DNA: TGTGCCAGCAGAGTCGGGACTAGCGGGGGTCCAGATACGCAGTATTTT. As protein: CASRVGTSGGPDTQYF.

V is TRBV29-1 and J is TRBJ2-1; D perhaps matches TRBD1 (6 bases). V lost 6 bases and J lost 2, with 14 bases in between. The CDR3 is made up of 14 amino acids. In germline, CDR1 is SQVTM, CDR2 ANQGSEA. The DNA of the CDR3 is TGCAGCGTACCGACAGGTTCACCCTACAATGAGCAGTTCTTC. It yields the protein CSVPTGSPYNEQFF.

The chain recombines TRBV30 with TRBJ2-1, with 9 bases identical to TRBD1. This CDR3 contains 15 residues. Germline-derived CDR1 and CDR2 are GTSNPN and SVGIG (reference sequence). J gave up 7 bases and V 0 bases, and 7 bases lay outside the gene matches. CDR3 sequence (DNA): TGTGCCTGGAGTGTATTTGGGACAGGGTCGAATGAGCAGTTCTTC. Its translation is CAWSVFGTGSNEQFF. The whole variable domain, remainder taken from reference TRBV30 and TRBJ2-1, is SQTIHQWPATLVQPVGSPLSLECTVEGTSNPNLYWYRQAAGRGLQLLFYSVGIGQISSEVPQNLSASRPQDRQFILSSKKLLLSDSGFYLCAWSVFGTGSNEQFFGPGTRLTVL.

This clonotype was seen ten or more times. V and J are TRBV7-2 and TRBJ2-3; D is ambiguous. CDR3 size: 14 residues. Germline CDR1 SGHTA, CDR2 FQGNSA. Trimming removed 2 bases from V and 2 bases from J, with 8 bases in between. CDR3 region: CASSLRLVTDTQYF. CDR3 nucleotides: TGTGCCAGCAGCTTAAGACTTGTCACAGATACGCAGTATTTT.

This clonotype was found a few times. CDR3 bases: TGTGCCAGCACCCCCGGTCCGGGACACTTCAATTCACCCCTCCACTTT. As protein: CASTPGPGHFNSPLHF. This sequence joins TRBV12-3 or TRBV12-4 and TRBJ1-6; D is perhaps TRBD1 (6 bases). V lost 7 bases and J lost 7, with 20 bases in between. The CDR3 sequence is 16 residues long.

This chain uses TRBV9 with TRBJ1-2, with 8 bases aligning to TRBD1. V lost 5 bases, J lost 2 bases, and 8 bases stayed unmatched. The germline V gene encodes CDR1 SGDLS and CDR2 YYNGEE. The CDR3 runs to 15 residues. The DNA of the CDR3 is TGTGCCAGCAGAGGACAGGGTAACCCCAACTATGGCTACACCTTC. Residues: CASRGQGNPNYGYTF.

The chain joins TRBV18 to TRBJ2-1; 9 nucleotides agree with TRBD2. This CDR3 contains 15 residues. Germline loops: CDR1 KGHSH, CDR2 LQKENI. The V and J ends lost 4 bases and 5 bases, in that order; junction bases with no gene match: 6. CDR3 in DNA: TGTGCCAGCTCACGAGACTCTAGCGGGGACAATGAGCAGTTCTTC. Amino acid sequence: CASSRDSSGDNEQFF. Full variable domain (remainder filled in from reference TRBV18 and TRBJ2-1): NAGVMQNPRHLVRRRGQEARLRCSPMKGHSHVYWYRQLPEEGLKFMVYLQKENIIDESGMPKERFSAEFPKEGPSILRIQQVVRGDSAAYFCASSRDSSGDNEQFFGPGTRLTVL.

The chain links TRBV5-4 to TRBJ2-2; 11 bases match TRBD1. Germline V gene lookup returns CDR1 SGHNT and CDR2 YYREEE (reference sequence). The CDR3 consists of 15 residues. With 5 bases clipped from V and 2 bases from J, the junction kept 2 bases outside the gene matches. CDR3 DNA sequence: TGTGCCAGCAGAAGGACAGGGGGCAACACCGGGGAGCTGTTTTTT. Translated: CASRRTGGNTGELFF.

There are many counts of this clonotype. The chain has TRBV7-2 and TRBJ2-5; perhaps D is TRBD1 or TRBD2 (6 bases each). The germline gives CDR1 SGHTA, CDR2 FQGNSA. CDR3 length equals 13 residues. V was cut by 3 bases and J by 4 bases, with 9 bases left in between. As DNA, the CDR3 is TGTGCCAGCAGCTTCGAGGGGGGAGAGACCCAGTACTTC. This encodes CASSFEGGETQYF.

This clonotype was counted between two and nine times. The CDR3 coding sequence is TGCGCCAGCAGCGATGGGATGGGAGGGCCCCTCTACAATGAGCAGTTCTTC. Residues: CASSDGMGGPLYNEQFF. The chain is built from TRBV4-1 and TRBJ2-1, with 7 nucleotides matching TRBD2. This CDR3 is 17 amino acids long. Per germline, CDR1 MGHRA and CDR2 YSYEKL. V was clipped by 5 bases and J by 3 bases; unmatched bases: 13.

This clonotype was found many times. This chain uses TRBV12-3 or TRBV12-4 with TRBJ1-2, with D uncertain. Trimming took off 3 bases at V and 0 bases at J, with 8 bases between the two ends. The CDR3 runs 14 residues. The CDR3 loop reads CASSFSPANYGYTF. The CDR3 DNA sequence: TGTGCCAGCAGTTTTTCCCCGGCTAACTATGGCTACACCTTC.

This clonotype was found many times. The CDR3 loop is CASSLAYSNQPQHF. Written as DNA, the CDR3 is TGTGCCAGCAGCTTAGCCTATAGCAATCAGCCCCAGCATTTT. J is TRBJ1-5 and V is TRBV7-2; D gene ambiguous. The CDR3 is made up of 14 amino acids. V was clipped by 0 bases and J by 0 bases, with 3 bases between them. The germline CDR1 and CDR2 sequences are SGHTA and FQGNSA.